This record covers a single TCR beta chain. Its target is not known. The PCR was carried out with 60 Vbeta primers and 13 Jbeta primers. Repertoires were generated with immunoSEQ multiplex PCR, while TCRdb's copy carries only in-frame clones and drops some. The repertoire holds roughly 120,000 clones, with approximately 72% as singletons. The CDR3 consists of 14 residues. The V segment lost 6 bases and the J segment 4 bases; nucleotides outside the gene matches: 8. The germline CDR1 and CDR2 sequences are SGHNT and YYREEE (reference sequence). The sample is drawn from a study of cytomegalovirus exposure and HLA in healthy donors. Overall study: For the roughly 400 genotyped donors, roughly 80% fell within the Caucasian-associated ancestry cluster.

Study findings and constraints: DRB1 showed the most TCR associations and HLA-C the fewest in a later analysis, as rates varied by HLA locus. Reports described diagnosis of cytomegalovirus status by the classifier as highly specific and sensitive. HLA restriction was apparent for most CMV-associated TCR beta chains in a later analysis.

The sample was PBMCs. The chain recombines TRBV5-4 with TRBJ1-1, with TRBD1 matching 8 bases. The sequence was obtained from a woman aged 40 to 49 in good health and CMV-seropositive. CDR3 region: CASTPTGEGTEAFF. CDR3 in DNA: TGTGCCAGCACCCCGACAGGGGAAGGCACTGAAGCTTTCTTT.